Listed below are T cell receptor beta chains from one sample, sequenced in a study of blood T cell repertoires in COVID-19. Method: immunoSEQ multiplex PCR; TCRdb's copy keeps in-frame clones and lacks some. The sample comprises roughly 300,000 clones, more than 90% of which are singletons, and approximately 17% rests with the top ten. The source material was PBMCs or T cells enriched from blood (not recorded which). The receptors stem from a woman aged 25 to 39 who had recovered from COVID-19. CDR3s include the opening cysteine and the closing phenylalanine or tryptophan. Fields, in order: clone size, J gene, V gene, D gene, CDR3 protein, CDR3 DNA. A D gene is named only where the DNA matches it firmly. A clone size is listed for some rows: how often the clone was seen (once, few, many), or a class if it is expanded.

-	TRBJ1-2	TRBV6-6	-	CASSWESRTGGYTF	TGTGCCAGCAGTTGGGAGTCTCGAACGGGTGGCTACACCTTC
-	TRBJ2-7	TRBV28	-	CASRDTGHYEQYF	TGTGCCAGCAGGGATACAGGTCATTACGAGCAGTACTTC
few	TRBJ1-2	TRBV3-1/TRBV3-2	-	CASSQRQYGYTF	TGTGCCAGCAGCCAAAGACAGTATGGCTACACCTTC
once	TRBJ2-2	TRBV7-3	-	CASSLSWGGANTGELFF	TGTGCCAGCAGCTTAAGTTGGGGCGGAGCAAACACCGGGGAGCTGTTTTTT
-	TRBJ1-1	TRBV6-5	TRBD1	CASSRQGAGTEAFF	TGTGCCAGCAGTCGACAGGGGGCGGGTACTGAAGCTTTCTTT
-	TRBJ1-1	TRBV28	-	CASTPAGGTAEAFF	TGTGCCAGCACTCCAGCGGGAGGCACGGCTGAAGCTTTCTTT
once	TRBJ1-2	TRBV11-2	-	CASSLVEGGSGYTF	TGTGCCAGCAGCTTAGTTGAAGGGGGTTCTGGCTACACCTTC
-	TRBJ2-4	TRBV6-2/TRBV6-3	TRBD1	CASSYKGQGVDIQYF	TGTGCCAGCAGTTACAAGGGACAGGGGGTGGACATTCAGTACTTC
-	TRBJ2-7	TRBV6-5	-	CASSTGAYEQYF	TGTGCCAGCAGTACAGGAGCCTACGAGCAGTACTTC
-	TRBJ2-5	TRBV27	TRBD2	CASSSRLAGGPSRETQYF	TGTGCCAGCAGTTCGAGACTAGCGGGAGGGCCTTCGCGAGAGACCCAGTACTTC
once	TRBJ1-4	TRBV7-9	TRBD1	CASSLGDSVNEKLFF	TGTGCCAGCAGCTTAGGGGACAGCGTTAATGAAAAACTGTTTTTT
-	TRBJ1-1	TRBV10-1	-	CATRPFPVF	TGCGCCACCCGTCCGTTTCCCGTTTTT
-	TRBJ2-7	TRBV5-1	TRBD2	CASRPPSGGANEQYF	TGCGCCAGCCGCCCCCCTAGCGGGGGGGCAAACGAGCAGTACTTC
-	TRBJ2-7	TRBV5-1	TRBD2	CASSPGVLAGAYEQYF	TGCGCCAGCAGCCCGGGGGTGCTAGCGGGTGCGTACGAGCAGTACTTC
once	TRBJ2-1	TRBV25-1	TRBD2	CASSAGGAIYNEQFF	TGTGCCAGCAGTGCGGGGGGGGCTATATACAATGAGCAGTTCTTC
-	TRBJ1-3	TRBV28	-	CASSPNDRNSGNTIYF	TGTGCCAGCAGTCCAAATGACAGGAACTCTGGAAACACCATATATTTT
-	TRBJ1-6	TRBV27	-	CASRPRGISYNSPLHF	TGTGCCAGCAGACCCAGGGGCATCTCCTATAATTCACCCCTCCACTTT
once	TRBJ1-1	TRBV19	-	CASRPGGNTEAFF	TGTGCCAGTAGACCTGGAGGGAACACTGAAGCTTTCTTT
-	TRBJ2-5	TRBV28	TRBD1	CATRTGASGKETQYF	TGTGCCACCCGGACAGGGGCGAGCGGGAAAGAGACCCAGTACTTC
-	TRBJ2-7	TRBV28	-	CASSSGGLGYEQYF	TGTGCCAGCAGTTCCGGGGGGCTCGGGTACGAGCAGTACTTC
-	TRBJ2-1	TRBV28	TRBD1	CASSWTGNNEQFF	TGTGCCAGCAGTTGGACAGGGAACAATGAGCAGTTCTTC
once	TRBJ1-6	TRBV3-1/TRBV3-2	TRBD1	CASSNMGQAYNSPLHF	TGTGCCAGCAGCAACATGGGACAGGCCTATAATTCACCCCTCCACTTT
once	TRBJ2-7	TRBV12-3/TRBV12-4	-	CASSLLESHEQYF	TGTGCCAGCAGTTTGCTGGAGAGCCACGAGCAGTACTTC
-	TRBJ2-5	TRBV20-1	TRBD2	CSARSGGTQYF	TGCAGTGCTAGGTCGGGGGGGACCCAGTACTTC
-	TRBJ1-1	TRBV7-9	-	CASSPPVNTEAFF	TGTGCCAGCAGCCCTCCAGTGAACACTGAAGCTTTCTTT
-	TRBJ1-1	TRBV7-9	TRBD1	CASSFHRFPTGDYTEAFF	TGTGCCAGCAGCTTCCATCGTTTCCCGACAGGGGACTACACTGAAGCTTTCTTT
-	TRBJ2-7	TRBV18	TRBD1	CASSPGTGASYEQYF	TGTGCCAGCTCACCCGGGACAGGGGCTTCCTACGAGCAGTACTTC
-	TRBJ2-2	TRBV7-2	TRBD1	CASSWLGQGTGELFF	TGTGCCAGCAGCTGGCTGGGACAGGGGACCGGGGAGCTGTTTTTT
-	TRBJ1-4	TRBV4-1	-	CASSQGTGNAEEKLFF	TGCGCCAGCAGCCAAGGTACAGGCAACGCCGAGGAAAAACTGTTTTTT
once	TRBJ1-2	TRBV6-1	TRBD1	CASSDQQDRANYGYTF	TGTGCCAGCAGTGACCAACAAGACAGGGCTAACTATGGCTACACCTTC
-	TRBJ2-3	TRBV28	-	CASSLFGYSGRDTQYF	TGTGCCAGCAGTTTATTCGGGTACAGCGGGCGGGATACGCAGTATTTT
-	TRBJ2-1	TRBV23-1	TRBD2	CASSQSLLRRLADYNEQFF	TGCGCCAGCAGTCAATCCCTCCTGCGTAGGCTAGCGGATTACAATGAGCAGTTCTTC
-	TRBJ2-2	TRBV28	TRBD1	CASRPGTANTGELFF	TGTGCCAGCAGGCCCGGGACAGCGAACACCGGGGAGCTGTTTTTT
-	TRBJ1-1	TRBV11-1	-	CASGTGSNTEAFF	TGTGCCAGCGGCACAGGGAGTAACACTGAAGCTTTCTTT
-	TRBJ2-3	TRBV18	-	CASSPPGRGHSTDTQYF	TGTGCCAGCTCACCACCGGGTAGGGGTCATAGCACAGATACGCAGTATTTT
-	TRBJ1-5	TRBV7-2	-	CASSFYGDSNQPQHF	TGTGCCAGCAGCTTCTATGGAGATAGCAATCAGCCCCAGCATTTT
-	TRBJ1-2	TRBV4-1	-	CASSQVGGGYTF	TGCGCCAGCAGCCAAGTAGGGGGTGGCTACACCTTC
-	TRBJ1-2	TRBV2	TRBD1	CASSRDRANYGYTF	TGTGCCAGCAGCCGGGACAGGGCAAACTATGGCTACACCTTC
-	TRBJ2-7	TRBV9	TRBD2	CASSPGGSVSYEQYF	TGTGCCAGCAGCCCCGGCGGGAGTGTTTCCTACGAGCAGTACTTC
-	TRBJ1-1	TRBV9	TRBD1	CASSAFSGGNTEAFF	TGTGCCAGCAGCGCCTTCTCAGGGGGGAACACTGAAGCTTTCTTT
-	TRBJ1-2	TRBV30	-	CAWSPDNYGYTF	TGTGCCTGGAGTCCAGATAACTATGGCTACACCTTC
-	TRBJ2-7	TRBV19	TRBD2	CASSIQRGAGEQYF	TGTGCCAGTAGTATCCAGCGGGGCGCGGGGGAGCAGTACTTC
-	TRBJ2-5	TRBV3-1/TRBV3-2	TRBD2	CASSQDSLSGGAWETQYF	TGTGCCAGCAGCCAAGATTCCCTAAGCGGGGGGGCATGGGAGACCCAGTACTTC
few	TRBJ1-6	TRBV5-1	TRBD1	CASSFGDRDFSPLHF	TGCGCCAGCAGCTTTGGCGACAGGGACTTTTCACCCCTCCACTTT
-	TRBJ1-2	TRBV19	-	CASSARKGYGYTF	TGTGCCAGTAGTGCCCGAAAGGGGTATGGCTACACCTTC
-	TRBJ1-6	TRBV7-2	-	CASSSGYSYNSPLHF	TGTGCCAGCAGCTCAGGGTACTCCTATAATTCACCCCTCCACTTT
-	TRBJ2-2	TRBV2	-	CASSDGVTGELFF	TGTGCCAGCAGTGACGGGGTAACCGGGGAGCTGTTTTTT
-	TRBJ1-5	TRBV28	-	CASRWTLNQPQHF	TGTGCCAGCAGATGGACATTAAATCAGCCCCAGCATTTT
-	TRBJ2-3	TRBV6-4	-	CASSPGRTDTQYF	TGTGCCAGCAGCCCAGGGAGGACAGATACGCAGTATTTT
-	TRBJ2-1	TRBV7-2	-	CASSPGQSYNEQFF	TGTGCCAGCAGCCCCGGACAGTCCTACAATGAGCAGTTCTTC
-	TRBJ1-5	TRBV19	-	CASSMSPLRVSNQPQHF	TGTGCCAGTAGTATGTCCCCCCTCAGGGTGAGCAATCAGCCCCAGCATTTT
-	TRBJ2-7	TRBV28	-	CASSLSLKYEQYF	TGTGCCAGCAGTTTATCACTAAAGTACGAGCAGTACTTC
-	TRBJ1-2	TRBV7-3	-	CASSPDPGANYGYTF	TGTGCCAGCAGCCCCGACCCTGGAGCTAACTATGGCTACACCTTC